These 7 T cell receptor beta chains were sequenced from one sample in a study of control samples from healthy donors and cancer patients. Profiled with immunoSEQ multiplex PCR; TCRdb holds only in-frame clones, not every one. The sample consists of about 20,000 clones, 85% to 90% of them appearing once. The sequenced sample consisted of PBMCs. The receptors come from a man aged 60 to 75 with head and neck cancer.

In this sample, this clone turned up once. V and J are TRBV20-1 and TRBJ2-7; D is ambiguous. The germline gives CDR1 DFQATT, CDR2 SNEGSKA (reference sequence). The V and J ends lost 0 bases and 1 base respectively, with 1 base between them. CDR3 length equals 11 residues. The CDR3 is CSARESYEQYF. In nucleotides, the CDR3 is TGCAGTGCTAGAGAATCCTACGAGCAGTACTTC.

The rearrangement joins TRBV11-2 to TRBJ1-1; D is uncertain. This CDR3 has 13 amino acids. Germline values: CDR1 SGHAT, CDR2 FQNNGV. V was clipped by 7 bases and J by 0 bases, with 9 bases between them. CDR3 protein: CASKLQLNTEAFF. The CDR3 nucleotides are TGTGCCAGCAAACTACAGCTGAACACTGAAGCTTTCTTT.

The chain links TRBV30 to TRBJ2-2; D assignment may be TRBD1 or TRBD2 (5 bases each). The V gene's germline CDR1 is GTSNPN and CDR2 SVGIG (reference sequence). The CDR3 contains 15 residues. V was cut by 5 bases and J by 1 base, with 14 bases left in between. The CDR3 nucleotides read TGTGCCTGGTCATTGGGGACGGGGAACACCGGGGAGCTGTTTTTT. It translates to CAWSLGTGNTGELFF.

This chain links TRBV19 with TRBJ1-2, with 7 nucleotides matching TRBD1. V lost 4 bases, J lost 8 bases, and 16 bases stayed unmatched. The CDR3 spans 16 residues. The germline V gene encodes CDR1 LNHDA and CDR2 SQIVND (reference sequence). This chain's CDR3 is CASSTTTGIVTYGYTF. CDR3 bases: TGTGCCAGTAGTACGACGACAGGGATTGTGACTTACGGCTACACCTTC.

The V gene is TRBV5-6, the J gene TRBJ2-5; D may be TRBD1 (7 bases). The CDR3 contains 15 residues. The V gene's germline CDR1 is SGHDT and CDR2 YYEEEE. V lost 4 bases and J 2 bases, leaving 15 bases between the germline ends. The CDR3, as DNA: TGTGCCAGCAGCCCGATCCCAGGGGGGCAAGAGACCCAGTACTTC. It specifies CASSPIPGGQETQYF.

The chain carries TRBV6-5 and TRBJ2-2, with D perhaps matching TRBD1 (5 bases). Germline CDR1 MNHEY, CDR2 SVGAGI. The CDR3 contains 14 residues. V lost 9 bases and J lost 3, with 14 bases in between. CDR3 sequence reads: CASRAGRHTGELFF. The CDR3 nucleotides read TGTGCCAGTAGGGCAGGGCGGCACACCGGGGAGCTGTTTTTT.

CDR3 nucleotide sequence: TGCGCCAGCAGCTTGGAAGGGGGCGGATACGAGCAGTACTTC. This codes for CASSLEGGGYEQYF. V is TRBV5-1 and J is TRBJ2-7, with 7 bases identical to TRBD1. The CDR3 is 14 residues long. CDR1 and CDR2 (germline): SGHRS, YFSETQ. J lost 4 bases, V lost 0 bases, and 4 bases had no gene match.